The source of this T cell receptor beta chain is a study of blood T cell repertoires in COVID-19. Study information: The analysed material was cDNA or gDNA that came from T cells, B-cell-depleted T cells, or PBMCs.

Measured with immunoSEQ multiplex PCR; TCRdb has only the in-frame clones, and not every one. The sample includes approximately 250,000 clones, less than 90% of them seen just once. The CDR3 sequence is 15 residues long. V shed 3 bases and J 2 bases; nucleotides not matched to a gene: 6. Germline V lookup: CDR1 SGHDT, CDR2 YYEEEE. The chain combines TRBV5-6 with TRBJ2-7; 9 bases match TRBD1. This clonotype was obtained from a woman between 65 and 79 years old with COVID-19, enrolled during active disease. Material for sequencing was peripheral blood. DNA of the CDR3: TGTGCCAGCAGCTCTGGACAGGGGCCAGCCTACGAGCAGTACTTC. Translating gives CASSSGQGPAYEQYF.